This entry lists 23 T cell receptor beta chains sequenced from one sample in a study of T-cell reconstitution after alpha-beta-depleted transplantation in children. Researchers prepared the TCRbeta library using unique molecular identifiers, the study reports. MiXCR was run by TCRdb on the PCR reads, yielding one entry per CDR3 protein. In the table there are about 370,000 distinct CDR3 sequences, roughly 22% of which are singletons. This material consisted of PBMCs from the stem cell graft donor, taken from the stem cell graft. The receptors were sampled from a human donor who donated a stem cell graft to a child with acute myeloid leukemia.

The J gene is TRBJ2-3, the V gene TRBV10-1; D is unclear. CDR3 length equals 13 residues. Germline V gene data show CDR1 as WNHNN and CDR2 as SYGVQD (reference sequence). The V end lost 2 bases, the J end lost 2 bases, and 5 bases lay between the germline ends. CDR3 protein: CASSELYTDTQYF. In nucleotides, the CDR3 is TGCGCCAGCAGTGAGCTTTACACAGATACGCAGTATTTT.

This clonotype was detected only a few times. The chain links TRBV4-1 to TRBJ2-7, with TRBD1 matching over 9 bases. CDR3 length equals 15 residues. V lost 3 bases and J lost 3; bases outside the gene matches: 6. Germline V lookup: CDR1 MGHRA, CDR2 YSYEKL. For the CDR3, the DNA is TGCGCCAGCAGCCATCCGGGACAGGGTCTCTACGAGCAGTACTTC. It specifies CASSHPGQGLYEQYF.

This clonotype has more than one count but fewer than ten. This chain connects TRBV12-3 or TRBV12-4 to TRBJ2-2; D perhaps matches TRBD1 (6 bases). V lost 7 bases, J lost 9 bases, and 12 bases lay in between. The CDR3 is 12 residues long. CDR3 in amino acids: CASTTGHWELFF. In DNA, the CDR3 is TGTGCCAGCACAACGGGACATTGGGAGCTGTTTTTT.

The table lists this clonotype with a few counts. This chain links TRBV4-3 with TRBJ2-2, with D maybe TRBD2 (5 bases). Germline CDR1 is LGHNA and CDR2 is YSLEER. The CDR3 extends over 15 amino acids. With 0 bases removed from V and 7 bases from J, the gap between germline ends came to 12 bases. CDR3 nucleotides: TGCGCCAGCAGCCAAGAGAGACTAATATACGGGGAGCTGTTTTTT. It translates to CASSQERLIYGELFF.

This clonotype turned up a few times. The chain has TRBV4-2 and TRBJ2-1; 7 bases line up with TRBD2. Per the germline V gene, CDR1 is LGHNA and CDR2 is YNFKEQ. The CDR3 has 16 amino acids. With 1 base clipped from V and 2 bases from J, the junction kept 5 bases outside the gene matches. The chain's CDR3 is CASSQGSGRAYNEQFF. DNA of the CDR3: TGTGCCAGCAGCCAAGGGAGTGGGAGGGCCTACAATGAGCAGTTCTTC.

The J gene is TRBJ2-1, the V gene TRBV20-1; 10 nucleotides agree with TRBD2. The CDR3 runs to 19 residues. The V and J ends lost 1 base and 0 bases, in that order; junction bases with no gene match: 12. Germline V lookup: CDR1 DFQATT, CDR2 SNEGSKA (reference sequence). Here the CDR3 DNA reads TGCAGTGCTAGAGGCTCGTCTAGCGGGAGATCGAGCTCCTACAATGAGCAGTTCTTC. Its translation: CSARGSSSGRSSSYNEQFF.

Many counts were recorded for this clonotype. This chain links TRBV6-5 with TRBJ2-1; D assignment may be TRBD1 or TRBD2 (5 bases each). With 0 bases removed from V and 8 bases from J, the gap between germline ends came to 11 bases. Germline lookup yields CDR1 MNHEY and CDR2 SVGAGI. The CDR3 has 14 residues. The CDR3: CASSYSEGTDEQFF. Written as DNA, the CDR3 is TGTGCCAGCAGTTACTCAGAGGGGACGGATGAGCAGTTCTTC.

The V gene is TRBV5-1, the J gene TRBJ2-1, with 16 bases lining up with TRBD2. This CDR3 region has 16 residues. In germline, CDR1 is SGHRS, CDR2 YFSETQ. The ends lost 3 bases at V and 8 bases at J; junction bases unmatched: 5. CDR3: CASSSGLAGGYYEQFF. Written as DNA, the CDR3 is TGCGCCAGCAGCTCGGGACTAGCGGGAGGGTACTATGAGCAGTTCTTC.

The J gene is TRBJ2-2, the V gene TRBV24-1; 8 bases are a match to TRBD1. Looked up from germline, CDR1 is KGHDR and CDR2 is SFDVKD. The CDR3 consists of 14 residues. J lost 6 bases, V lost 9 bases, and 8 bases had no gene match. The CDR3 is CATGQGHQAGELFF. The CDR3 DNA sequence: TGTGCCACCGGACAGGGTCATCAGGCCGGGGAGCTGTTTTTT.

The chain couples TRBV6-1 to TRBJ2-7; D tentatively fits TRBD1 or TRBD2 (5 bases each). The CDR3 spans 15 residues. With 7 bases removed from V and 2 bases from J, the gap between germline ends came to 18 bases. Germline V gives CDR1 MNHNS, CDR2 SASEGT. The CDR3 here is CASMGPNRGTYEQYF. The CDR3 DNA reads as TGTGCCAGCATGGGGCCGAATCGGGGCACCTACGAGCAGTACTTC.

This clonotype was detected only a few times. The chain employs TRBV9 and TRBJ2-7, with D possibly being TRBD2 (6 bases). The CDR3 contains 16 residues. The ends were cut back, 4 bases at V and 3 bases at J, with 20 bases in the middle. The germline gives CDR1 SGDLS, CDR2 YYNGEE. The DNA of the CDR3 is TGTGCCAGCAGCCCCCGTGGCGGGGCTACCTTCTACGAGCAGTACTTC. Its protein is CASSPRGGATFYEQYF.

This clonotype has a count of ten or more. The chain has TRBV10-3 and TRBJ2-1, with TRBD2 matching 7 bases. This CDR3 spans 12 amino acids. Per the germline V gene, CDR1 is ENHRY and CDR2 is SYGVKD. V lost 3 bases and J lost 9; bases outside the gene matches: 2. The CDR3, as DNA: TGTGCCATCAGTGATCGGGGGGTTGAGCAGTTCTTC. Encoded protein: CAISDRGVEQFF.

This chain links TRBV24-1 with TRBJ2-3; a weak D match, TRBD2 (6 bases). The CDR3 length is 16 residues. Trimming took off 5 bases at V and 2 bases at J, with 16 bases between the two ends. The germline V gene has CDR1 KGHDR and CDR2 SFDVKD. Here the CDR3 DNA reads TGTGCCACCAGTGGAGTTGGAGCGGGTGTCACAGATACGCAGTATTTT. Translating it yields CATSGVGAGVTDTQYF.

V is TRBV5-1 and J is TRBJ2-2; 7 positions match TRBD2. The CDR3 covers 16 residues. Germline assignment: CDR1 SGHRS and CDR2 YFSETQ. With V trimmed by 0 bases and J by 7 bases, 9 bases remained unmatched. CDR3 residues: CASSLEGTTLIGELFF. Written as DNA, the CDR3 is TGCGCCAGCAGCTTGGAGGGGACTACACTCATCGGGGAGCTGTTTTTT.

The rearrangement joins TRBV28 to TRBJ2-3; possibly TRBD2 for D (6 bases). The CDR3 spans 15 residues. Trimming pared 6 bases from V and 5 bases from J, leaving 18 bases between. The V gene's germline CDR1 is MDHEN and CDR2 SYDVKM. The CDR3 region is CASRGGTLAIDTQYF. CDR3 nucleotide sequence: TGTGCCAGCAGGGGGGGTACCCTAGCGATAGATACGCAGTATTTT.

This rearrangement joins TRBV5-6 to TRBJ2-1; 13 positions match TRBD2. The CDR3 is 17 residues long. The V and J ends lost 4 bases and 4 bases, in that order; junction bases with no gene match: 8. From germline, CDR1 is SGHDT and CDR2 YYEEEE. The CDR3: CASSPRLAGGRYNEQFF. In nucleotides, the CDR3 is TGTGCCAGCAGCCCCCGACTAGCGGGAGGTCGATACAATGAGCAGTTCTTC.

This clonotype was counted a few times. The chain has TRBV12-3 or TRBV12-4 and TRBJ2-3; 8 bases match TRBD2. J lost 5 bases, V lost 7 bases, and 11 bases had no gene match. This CDR3 region has 15 residues. CDR3 sequence (DNA): TGTGCCAGCACCCTAAGCGGGAGCGGAGGAGATACGCAGTATTTT. This translates into CASTLSGSGGDTQYF.

The chain combines TRBV20-1 with TRBJ2-6; D ambiguous. Germline V CDR1 and CDR2: DFQATT, SNEGSKA (reference sequence). This CDR3 has 18 residues. Trimming stripped 1 base from V and 0 bases from J, with 16 bases between. CDR3 residues: CSARARGRHSSGANVLTF. The CDR3 DNA reads TGCAGTGCTAGAGCGCGCGGCAGGCATAGCTCTGGGGCCAACGTCCTGACTTTC.

This chain connects TRBV12-3 or TRBV12-4 to TRBJ2-7; the match to TRBD2 covers 13 bases. The trim removed 4 bases at V and 2 bases at J, leaving 2 bases unmatched. CDR3 length: 15 amino acids. CDR3 region: CASSSGTSGTYEQYF. Written as DNA, the CDR3 is TGTGCCAGCAGTTCGGGGACTAGCGGGACCTACGAGCAGTACTTC.

This clonotype has only one observation. The CDR3 loop reads CASSRGPPGSGANVLTF. The CDR3 DNA reads as TGTGCCAGCAGCCGGGGACCGCCAGGCTCTGGGGCCAACGTCCTGACTTTC. The gene calls are TRBV11-2 and TRBJ2-6; D could derive from TRBD1 or TRBD2 (5 bases each). V was cut by 5 bases and J by 0 bases, with 14 bases left in between. Germline-derived CDR1 and CDR2 are SGHAT and FQNNGV. This CDR3 is 17 amino acids long.

This clonotype was seen only a few times. The chain uses TRBV5-5 and TRBJ2-7; 10 positions match TRBD2. This CDR3 spans 16 amino acids. The germline gives CDR1 SGHKS, CDR2 YYEKEE (reference sequence). Trimming took 0 bases from V and 4 from J; bases not matched to a gene: 7. The CDR3 DNA reads as TGTGCCAGCAGCTTGGACCTAGCGGGAGAGGTATACGAGCAGTACTTC. The encoded protein is CASSLDLAGEVYEQYF.

This clonotype was counted many times. J is TRBJ1-6 and V is TRBV5-1; D uncertain. The germline gives CDR1 SGHRS, CDR2 YFSETQ. The ends were cut back, 0 bases at V and 7 bases at J, with 8 bases in the middle. CDR3 length equals 14 residues. CDR3 sequence reads: CASSLGDSNSPLHF. In nucleotides, the CDR3 is TGCGCCAGCAGCTTGGGGGATTCCAATTCACCCCTCCACTTT.

This clonotype came up a few times. V gene TRBV3-1 combines with J gene TRBJ2-7; no reliable D call. CDR1 is LGHDT and CDR2 is YNNKEL in the germline V gene (reference sequence). The CDR3 length is 13 residues. V lost 1 base, J lost 6 bases, and 10 bases lay in between. The CDR3 protein is CASSQVPSSEQYF. The CDR3 bases are TGTGCCAGCAGCCAAGTCCCTTCGTCCGAGCAGTACTTC.